This T cell receptor (beta chain) appears in the sequencing data of a study of shared clonotypes between healthy human individuals. Study-wide background: There were three CD4 naive, three CD4 memory, two CD8 naive and one CD8 memory plates per donor.

This CDR3 is built from 12 residues. From germline, CDR1 is SGHTA and CDR2 FQGTGA. The V end lost 6 bases, the J end lost 6 bases, and 12 bases lay between the germline ends. In the case of this clone: Its antigen is not identified.

Overall study results and limits: Memory subsets generally showed smaller estimated richness than naive subsets did. Sample collection involved blood only; tissue repertoires are likely different.

Genomic DNA per cell subset filled all wells of several immunoSEQ plates. Assay: immunoSEQ multiplex PCR; the TCRdb copy retains only in-frame clones and omits some. The sample lists 550,000 to 700,000 clones; more than 70% were seen once. The TCR originated in a woman under 40 in good health. The V gene is TRBV7-3, the J gene TRBJ2-7; weak D call: TRBD1 (5 bases). The specimen was memory CD4+ T cells sorted from blood. Subset: CD45RA-negative fraction. Here the CDR3 reads CASRNQGSEQYF. The CDR3, as DNA: TGTGCCAGCAGAAATCAGGGATCCGAGCAGTACTTC.